Reported below is one T cell receptor (beta chain). The data belong to a study of PD-L1 blockade in urothelial cancer. Data came from immunoSEQ multiplex PCR; TCRdb stores just in-frame clones and leaves some out. The sample gives more than 90,000 clones, about nine tenths of which show up once; 1.5% to 2% is in the top ten. The CDR3 sequence is 18 residues long. Germline CDR1 is SGHRS and CDR2 is YFSETQ. Germline trimming cut 0 bases from V and 10 bases from J; bases unmatched to any gene: 18. As for time point: pretreatment peripheral blood. The V and J genes are TRBV5-1 and TRBJ2-2; TRBD2 matches at 7 bases. This sample comprised PBMCs, obtained around atezolizumab (anti-PD-L1) treatment. The sequence came from a man aged 60-69 years with urothelial cancer. The CDR3 sequence: CASSLGYWGRVSPEELFF. CDR3 coding DNA: TGCGCCAGCAGCTTGGGGTATTGGGGGAGGGTTTCGCCGGAGGAGCTGTTTTTT.